This T cell receptor (beta chain) comes out of a study of blood T cell repertoires in COVID-19. Study context: The United States, Italy and Spain supplied acute and convalescent COVID-19 samples. Sources were T cells, B-cell-depleted T cells, or PBMCs; the material itself was cDNA or gDNA.

Sequenced by immunoSEQ multiplex PCR; TCRdb stores in-frame clones only, minus some. The table includes around 220,000 clones, 75% to 90% detected once. The CDR3 covers 15 residues. CDR1 and CDR2 (germline): SGHTA, FQGNSA. V lost 4 bases to trimming and J lost 5 bases; unmatched junction nucleotides: 8. This clonotype was sampled from a human donor in a cohort sampled during active COVID-19. Sequencing was performed on peripheral blood. The V and J genes are TRBV7-2 and TRBJ1-5; 7 nucleotides align to TRBD1. As DNA, the CDR3 is TGTGCCAGCAGCTCCGGACAGGACCTTCATCAGCCCCAGCATTTT. Translating it yields CASSSGQDLHQPQHF.